A selection of T cell receptor beta chains follows, all from one sample in a study of blood T cells in healthy people across ages. TCRdb itself ran the 5' RACE reads through MiXCR, one entry per CDR3 protein. Of roughly 560,000 distinct CDR3 sequences in the sample, around 24% were seen once. These data also formed part of another study, on T cells of mothers and their children.

The sequenced material came from blood. The receptors derive from a boy aged 10-17 years in good health. The CDR3 runs from the conserved cysteine through the conserved F or W.

cdr3_length,v_call,j_call,cdr3_aa
15,TRBV18,TRBJ1-6,CASSPRRAGNSPLHF
15,TRBV20-1,TRBJ2-5,CSARVGGRRQETQYF
17,TRBV4-2,TRBJ2-3,CASSQEGTLAGDSWQYF
15,TRBV6-1,TRBJ2-3,CASSEVRGAPDTQYF
19,TRBV5-6,TRBJ2-5,CASSLVGAAQRNLQETQYF
17,TRBV4-3,TRBJ2-5,CASSPRDRGSLQETRYF
11,TRBV12-3/TRBV12-4,-,CASSFQQAQFF
13,TRBV7-9,TRBJ2-5,CASSPEVRETQYF
16,TRBV6-6,TRBJ2-7,CASSYGLAGGPYEQYF
14,TRBV7-6,TRBJ1-1,CASSNPWTGAEAFF
14,TRBV7-2,TRBJ2-1,CASSSFAGANEQFF
15,TRBV14,TRBJ2-5,CASSHLGAERETQYF
14,TRBV20-1,TRBJ2-1,CSGDGGGTYNEQFF
18,TRBV4-1,TRBJ1-5,CASSAPPGQSYSNQPQHF
12,TRBV29-1,TRBJ2-7,CSALGQAYEQYF
14,TRBV5-1,TRBJ1-2,CASSLEGRNYGYTF
15,TRBV28,TRBJ2-4,CASSFRREHINIQYF
14,TRBV28,TRBJ2-7,CASSLGSDSREQYF
13,TRBV9,TRBJ2-7,CASSVDQGYEQYF
16,TRBV7-9,TRBJ2-1,CASSVRLSGLYNEQFF
13,TRBV12-3/TRBV12-4,TRBJ2-5,CASSLEPSETQYF
14,TRBV15,TRBJ1-1,CATTNGQPNTEAFF
12,TRBV20-1,TRBJ2-5,CSARGPAGTQYF
14,TRBV4-1,TRBJ1-1,CASSQGGDRPAAFF
16,TRBV2,TRBJ1-5,CASNRQGQVGNQPQHF
14,TRBV12-3/TRBV12-4,TRBJ2-4,CASSSSGPANIQYF
15,TRBV7-9,TRBJ1-4,CASSLSGGEAEKLFF
15,TRBV7-2,TRBJ1-2,CASRVTARGNYGYTF
17,TRBV11-2,TRBJ2-5,CASSLEGGRRGDWAQYF
16,TRBV12-3/TRBV12-4,TRBJ2-5,CASSPQRTGGFETQYF
18,TRBV21-1,TRBJ1-4,CASSKGYPSGGINEKLFF
14,TRBV29-1,TRBJ2-1,CSVADRDGRNEQFF
13,TRBV7-2,TRBJ2-7,CASSTRQAYEQYF
15,TRBV6-2/TRBV6-3,TRBJ1-1,CASSYGRFMNTEAFF
13,TRBV4-1,TRBJ2-7,CASSPSGTYEQYF
16,TRBV2,TRBJ2-2,CASRAGTSGTAGELFF
16,TRBV7-8,TRBJ2-2,CASSLGLAGDTGELLF
17,TRBV7-9,TRBJ1-1,CASSFGSQWTDNTEAFF